This T cell receptor beta chain was captured by sequencing in a study of CD8+CD57+ T cells in acquired aplastic anemia. Turning to the study itself: Isolated CD4+ and CD8+ cells, once sorted, yielded DNA averaging roughly 3 ug.

This clonotype came up a few times. Its antigen is unidentified. Overall study findings and caveats: In common between the patients and the controls were approximately 30 CD8+ CDR3 sequences.

According to the study, genomic DNA was the template for TCR beta VDJ and CDR3 profiling. Each CDR3 protein is one row after TCRdb ran MiXCR on the reads. The table lists some 190,000 distinct CDR3 sequences, less than 55% of them singletons, with 2.5% to 3.5% in the top ten. Germline V gene lookup returns CDR1 MNHNS and CDR2 SASEGT. The ends were cut back, 6 bases at V and 6 bases at J, with 9 bases in the middle. The CDR3 covers 12 residues. V usage is TRBV6-1 and J usage is TRBJ1-5; no clear D gene. The sample comprised sorted CD4+, CD8+, or CD8+CD57+ T cells (not recorded which) from PBMCs. The receptor's source is a human donor in good health. CDR3 amino acids: CASSRLAQPQHF. In DNA, the CDR3 is TGTGCCAGCAGCCGTCTTGCTCAGCCCCAGCATTTT.